A single sample gave rise to the 26 T cell receptor beta chains below, sequenced in a study of shared clonotypes between healthy human individuals (TCRdb year 2020). CD8 naive samples were CD45RO-negative cells positively selected for CCR7, giving a CD45RA+CCR7+ population that excluded TemRA cells. Libraries were constructed by the immunoSEQ multiplex PCR assay. TCRdb mirrors the immuneACCESS table, restricted to in-frame sequences. Some clones are absent from its copies; in checked studies, under half trace to an unresolved V gene, and the reason for the others is unknown. In all, the sample holds over 800,000 clones, and 90% to 95% of those were seen once. The top ten hold about 25% of the sample. The sequencing sample was made of naive CD8+ T cells sorted from blood. The cell subset or site label, as the study defines it: CD45RA+CCR7+. The receptors shown here come from a man aged 30 to 39 in good health.

The chain couples TRBV19 to TRBJ2-1, with 10 positions matching TRBD2. Trimming removed 3 bases from V and 6 bases from J; junction bases left unmatched: 5. This CDR3 is built from 15 residues. CDR1 LNHDA and CDR2 SQIVND come from the germline V gene (reference sequence). CDR3: CASSISPSGGNEQFF. The CDR3 coding sequence is TGTGCCAGTAGTATTTCTCCTAGCGGGGGCAATGAGCAGTTCTTC.

The genes are TRBV29-1 and TRBJ2-2, with D possibly TRBD1 on 5 matching bases. The germline CDR1 and CDR2 sequences are SQVTM and ANQGSEA. The V and J ends lost 0 bases and 6 bases respectively, with 11 bases between them. The CDR3 runs to 14 residues. Here the CDR3 DNA reads TGCAGCGTTGAAGATGGGGCAGGGTCCGGGGAGCTGTTTTTT. As protein: CSVEDGAGSGELFF.

V usage is TRBV27 and J usage is TRBJ2-1, with 7 bases identical to TRBD2. The CDR3 contains 15 residues. V was pared by 4 bases and J by 0 bases, with 3 bases of the junction left unmatched. Germline V gene data show CDR1 as MNHEY and CDR2 as SMNVEV (reference sequence). CDR3 in amino acids: CASSSAGVSYNEQFF. The CDR3 coding sequence is TGTGCCAGCAGTTCCGCGGGAGTCTCCTACAATGAGCAGTTCTTC.

In this sample, this clone turned up a few times. The rearrangement uses TRBV9 and TRBJ2-7; the match to TRBD1 covers 7 bases. This CDR3 has 13 residues. V shed 4 bases, J shed 3 bases, and the junction held 4 bases outside the gene matches. Germline V lookup: CDR1 SGDLS, CDR2 YYNGEE. CDR3 in amino acids: CASSFRDSYEQYF. In DNA form, the CDR3 reads TGTGCCAGCAGCTTCCGGGACAGCTACGAGCAGTACTTC.

Concerning this clone itself: Other nucleotide sequences in the sample specify the same CDR3. The DNA for the CDR3 is TGTGCCAGCAGCTTAGGACAGGGGACCTACGAGCAGTACTTC. Translation gives CASSLGQGTYEQYF. V usage is TRBV7-6 and J usage is TRBJ2-7, with 8 bases identical to TRBD1. Germline V gives CDR1 SGHVS, CDR2 FNYEAQ. V lost 1 base to trimming and J lost 2 bases; unmatched junction nucleotides: 1. CDR3 length: 14 residues.

The chain combines TRBV27 with TRBJ2-7; TRBD1 agrees at 9 bases. Looked up from germline, CDR1 is MNHEY and CDR2 is SMNVEV (reference sequence). With V trimmed by 6 bases and J by 3 bases, 6 bases remained unmatched. This CDR3 is built from 14 residues. CDR3 sequence (DNA): TGTGCCAGCAGCTCGGGACAGGGACACTACGAGCAGTACTTC. Protein: CASSSGQGHYEQYF.

About this clone itself: The same CDR3 arises from other DNA sequences in this sample as well. The chain employs TRBV7-9 and TRBJ2-7; D might be TRBD2 (6 bases). The CDR3 runs 13 residues. Germline V CDR1 and CDR2: SEHNR, FQNEAQ (reference sequence). Trimming cost V 3 bases and J 4 bases, with 10 bases left between them. CDR3: CASSLTGAYEQYF. CDR3 DNA sequence: TGTGCCAGCAGCTTGACGGGAGCTTACGAGCAGTACTTC.

This chain joins TRBV5-5 and TRBJ2-7; 7 bases align to TRBD1. After removal of 3 bases from V and 4 bases from J, the junction contained 13 bases not matched to a gene. Germline V gene sequence: CDR1 SGHKS, CDR2 YYEKEE (reference sequence). This CDR3 comprises 16 residues. The DNA for the CDR3 is TGTGCCAGCAGCTCGACTGTCCGGGACAGCCCTTACGAGCAGTACTTC. As protein: CASSSTVRDSPYEQYF. The whole variable domain, remainder taken from reference TRBV5-5 and TRBJ2-7, is DAGVTQSPTHLIKTRGQQVTLRCSPISGHKSVSWYQQVLGQGPQFIFQYYEKEERGRGNFPDRFSARQFPNYSSELNVNALLLGDSALYLCASSSTVRDSPYEQYFGPGTRLTVT.

This clone was observed once. The chain employs TRBV7-9 and TRBJ2-4; D possibly uses TRBD1 or TRBD2 (5 bases each). This CDR3 has 16 residues. Trimming removed 5 bases from V and 5 bases from J, with 19 bases in between. Germline assignment: CDR1 SEHNR and CDR2 FQNEAQ (reference sequence). In nucleotides, the CDR3 is TGTGCCAGCAGCCCACCAAGGCAGCTGGGGGAAAACATTCAGTACTTC. It translates to CASSPPRQLGENIQYF.

The chain recombines TRBV9 with TRBJ2-5; tentatively, D is TRBD2 (6 bases). Trimming took 2 bases from V and 1 from J, leaving 12 bases between them. Per the germline V gene, CDR1 is SGDLS and CDR2 is YYNGEE. The CDR3 contains 15 residues. The chain's CDR3 is CASSVHPGVQETQYF. The CDR3 DNA sequence: TGTGCCAGCAGCGTTCATCCGGGAGTCCAAGAGACCCAGTACTTC.

This clone was recorded a few times. The chain uses TRBV5-4 and TRBJ2-3, with 10 bases matching TRBD2. J was trimmed by 0 bases and V by 6 bases; bases with no gene match: 13. This CDR3 has 18 amino acids. Per germline, CDR1 SGHNT and CDR2 YYREEE (reference sequence). The CDR3 here is CASTPTMGLATSTDTQYF. In DNA form, the CDR3 reads TGTGCCAGCACCCCGACGATGGGACTAGCGACTAGCACAGATACGCAGTATTTT.

The chain links TRBV27 to TRBJ1-3; 8 bases align to TRBD1. Trimming took 6 bases from V and 3 from J; bases not matched to a gene: 7. CDR1 is MNHEY, CDR2 SMNVEV, per germline (reference sequence). The CDR3 runs to 15 residues. For the CDR3, the DNA is TGTGCCAGCAGCCAAACAGGGGGTTTTGGAAACACCATATATTTT. This encodes CASSQTGGFGNTIYF.

This chain uses TRBV10-1 with TRBJ2-7; D is perhaps TRBD1 (6 bases). The V end lost 4 bases, the J end lost 0 bases, and 10 bases lay between the germline ends. Germline CDR1 WNHNN, CDR2 SYGVQD (reference sequence). There are 14 residues in the CDR3. The CDR3 loop reads CASSAQGSSYEQYF. The CDR3 DNA is TGCGCCAGCAGTGCCCAGGGGAGCTCCTACGAGCAGTACTTC.

The chain links TRBV15 to TRBJ1-5; D perhaps matches TRBD1 (5 bases). The CDR3 contains 15 residues. Looked up from germline, CDR1 is LNHNV and CDR2 is YYDKDF (reference sequence). V was cut by 0 bases and J by 3 bases, with 9 bases left in between. The CDR3 sequence: CATSRDRAPNQPQHF. As DNA, the CDR3 is TGTGCCACCAGCAGAGACAGGGCCCCCAATCAGCCCCAGCATTTT.

This clone was observed once. The rearrangement joins TRBV29-1 to TRBJ1-1; D call uncertain. The CDR3 runs 14 residues. V dropped 0 bases and J dropped 7 bases, with 15 bases sitting between them. Per germline, CDR1 SQVTM and CDR2 ANQGSEA. The CDR3 region is CSVEDLGGRNEAFF. The CDR3 bases are TGCAGCGTTGAAGATCTTGGAGGGAGGAATGAAGCTTTCTTT.

The genes are TRBV27 and TRBJ1-5; 7 bases are a match to TRBD1. This CDR3 comprises 14 residues. Germline V gene data show CDR1 as MNHEY and CDR2 as SMNVEV (reference sequence). With V trimmed by 5 bases and J by 2 bases, 3 bases remained unmatched. CDR3 nucleotides: TGTGCCAGCAGTACGACAGGGCGCAATCAGCCCCAGCATTTT. Its translation is CASSTTGRNQPQHF.

V gene TRBV18 combines with J gene TRBJ1-5, with D unresolved. In germline, CDR1 is KGHSH, CDR2 LQKENI. The CDR3 consists of 15 residues. The V and J ends lost 6 bases and 0 bases respectively, with 12 bases between them. The CDR3: CASSTGPLSNQPQHF. The CDR3 nucleotides are TGTGCCAGCTCGACGGGCCCCCTTAGCAATCAGCCCCAGCATTTT.

The rearrangement joins TRBV19 to TRBJ2-7; D may be TRBD2 (5 bases). CDR3 length: 15 residues. V lost 3 bases to trimming and J lost 0 bases, with 12 bases between them. Germline V gives CDR1 LNHDA, CDR2 SQIVND (reference sequence). CDR3 in amino acids: CASSMDGIPSYEQYF. The CDR3 region has the DNA TGTGCCAGTAGTATGGACGGGATCCCCTCCTACGAGCAGTACTTC.

This chain links TRBV28 with TRBJ2-1; TRBD2 matches 9 bases. V trimming: 4 bases; J trimming: 15 bases; junction bases outside the gene matches: 16. The CDR3 is 15 residues long. The germline CDR1 and CDR2 sequences are MDHEN and SYDVKM. For the CDR3, the DNA is TGTGCCAGCAGTTCCCGCTACCGTAGCGGGAGTTCCCCGTTCTTC. As protein: CASSSRYRSGSSPFF.

Comment on this clone: The same CDR3 also results from other DNA sequences found in this sample. The chain links TRBV9 to TRBJ2-7; 7 positions agree with TRBD2. The length of the CDR3 is 14 residues. CDR1 and CDR2 (germline): SGDLS, YYNGEE. V was pared by 0 bases and J by 1 base, with 1 base of the junction left unmatched. The DNA for the CDR3 is TGTGCCAGCAGCGTAGCAGCGGGATCCTACGAGCAGTACTTC. This gives the protein CASSVAAGSYEQYF.

J is TRBJ2-1 and V is TRBV29-1; 7 bases line up with TRBD2. Trimming cost V 7 bases and J 3 bases; bases outside gene matches: 15. The CDR3 covers 16 residues. CDR1 and CDR2 (germline): SQVTM, ANQGSEA. CDR3 nucleotides: TGCAGCGCTCGGGGCCTGGGGGGGAAGGGCTACAATGAGCAGTTCTTC. Protein: CSARGLGGKGYNEQFF.

This clone was found a few times. CDR3 in amino acids: CASTEARSYEQYF. The DNA of the CDR3 is TGTGCCAGCACAGAAGCTAGGTCCTACGAGCAGTACTTC. The chain has TRBV28 and TRBJ2-7, with D hard to call. The CDR3 spans 13 residues. Per germline, CDR1 MDHEN and CDR2 SYDVKM. V was clipped by 7 bases and J by 1 base, with 11 bases between them.

CDR3 protein: CASSLWAGGITDTQYF. CDR3 DNA sequence: TGTGCCAGCAGTTTATGGGCAGGGGGCATCACAGATACGCAGTATTTT. The rearrangement links TRBV28 to TRBJ2-3; TRBD1 agrees at 8 bases. V lost 0 bases, J lost 2 bases, and 4 bases stayed unmatched. This CDR3 region has 16 residues. Germline CDR1 is MDHEN and CDR2 is SYDVKM.

The rearrangement joins TRBV30 to TRBJ2-1, with TRBD2 identical over 12 bases. The germline V gene has CDR1 GTSNPN and CDR2 SVGIG (reference sequence). CDR3 size: 14 residues. V shed 5 bases and J 4 bases; nucleotides not matched to a gene: 3. CDR3 sequence (DNA): TGTGCCTGGGCGACTAGCGGGAGTTACAATGAGCAGTTCTTC. Encoded protein: CAWATSGSYNEQFF.

With respect to this clone: Other DNA sequences within the sample encode an identical CDR3. The chain employs TRBV9 and TRBJ2-1, with 7 nucleotides matching TRBD2. Germline trimming cut 0 bases from V and 3 bases from J; bases unmatched to any gene: 6. CDR3 length equals 16 residues. Per the germline V gene, CDR1 is SGDLS and CDR2 is YYNGEE. The CDR3 here is CASSVGLAGNYNEQFF. For the CDR3, the DNA is TGTGCCAGCAGCGTAGGGTTAGCGGGTAACTACAATGAGCAGTTCTTC.

This chain connects TRBV5-1 to TRBJ2-3; either TRBD1 or TRBD2 may fit D (5 bases each). V gave up 4 bases and J gave up 1 base, with 19 bases separating them. Looked up from germline, CDR1 is SGHRS and CDR2 is YFSETQ. This CDR3 is built from 17 residues. The CDR3 region is CASSLAAQGVGTDTQYF. The CDR3 DNA follows: TGCGCCAGCAGCCTAGCAGCCCAGGGTGTTGGCACAGATACGCAGTATTTT.